This TCR beta chain was found in a study of post-analysis software for immune sequencing data. Overall study findings and caveats: Patients carried roughly 5 TRBV segments more frequently than controls did, and TRBV5-6, TRBV5-1 and TRBV20-1 were among them.

CDR1 and CDR2 (germline): LGHDT, YNNKEL (reference sequence). V was cut by 3 bases and J by 3 bases, with 17 bases left in between. The CDR3 runs to 16 residues. There are a few counts of this clonotype. What it binds is unknown. Unique molecular identifiers featured in each of the TCR beta cDNA libraries. Each batch of roughly 1 to 11 million T cells produced some 500,000 cDNA molecules. A single record per CDR3 protein comes from TCRdb applying MiXCR to the PCR reads. This table holds roughly 400,000 distinct CDR3 sequences, over 30% found once. The sequenced sample was blood. This sequence joins TRBV3-1 and TRBJ1-2; TRBD1 might be the D (5 bases). The TCR originated in a girl aged 2-10 years with multiple sclerosis. This chain's CDR3 is CASSQHTGTSYYGYTF. The CDR3, as DNA: TGTGCCAGCAGCCAGCACACCGGGACTTCGTACTATGGCTACACCTTC.